Presented here are 29 T cell receptor beta chains from one specimen sequenced in a study of T cells in Graves' hyperthyroidism and ophthalmopathy. TCR beta CDR3 regions were amplified from RNA transcripts. The HTBI primer set was used in a first-round RT-PCR of the TCR CDR3. TCRdb re-called the multiplex PCR reads with MiXCR, one entry per CDR3 protein. The sample has 490,000 or so distinct CDR3 sequences; approximately 22% are singletons. What was sequenced was blood. The receptor set was obtained from a woman aged 70-85 years with Graves' ophthalmopathy.

This clonotype appeared many times. The V call is TRBV20-1, the J call TRBJ2-3, with D possibly TRBD2 on 5 matching bases. The CDR3 spans 13 residues. Germline-derived CDR1 and CDR2 are DFQATT and SNEGSKA (reference sequence). Trimming took 3 bases from V and 5 from J, leaving 12 bases between them. CDR3 sequence reads: CSASGGPVDTQYF. The CDR3 nucleotides are TGCAGTGCTAGTGGCGGGCCGGTAGATACGCAGTATTTT.

J is TRBJ1-6 and V is TRBV30; 7 bases map to TRBD1. CDR1 GTSNPN and CDR2 SVGIG come from the germline V gene (reference sequence). Unmatched junction bases numbered 6, after V lost 8 bases and J lost 5 bases. This CDR3 contains 13 residues. The DNA for the CDR3 is TGTGCCCGGATGACAGGGAATAATTCACCCCTCCACTTT. Its translation: CARMTGNNSPLHF.

This clonotype was recorded many times. The genes are TRBV11-2 and TRBJ2-5, with D possibly matching TRBD2 (5 bases). Trimming stripped 5 bases from V and 3 bases from J, with 13 bases between. This CDR3 has 14 residues. The germline V gene encodes CDR1 SGHAT and CDR2 FQNNGV. CDR3 coding DNA: TGTGCCAGCAGCCCAGGCTGGAGGAAAGAGACCCAGTACTTC. Protein product: CASSPGWRKETQYF. Together with reference TRBV11-2 and TRBJ2-5, the CDR3 gives the full variable domain: EAGVAQSPRYKIIEKRQSVAFWCNPISGHATLYWYQQILGQGPKLLIQFQNNGVVDDSQLPKDRFSAERLKGVDSTLKIQPAKLEDSAVYLCASSPGWRKETQYFGPGTRLLVL.

This clonotype was observed at least ten times. The chain has TRBV7-2 and TRBJ2-7, with 10 bases matching TRBD1. Per germline, CDR1 SGHTA and CDR2 FQGNSA. V gave up 3 bases and J gave up 6 bases; unmatched junction bases: 8. The CDR3 is 15 residues long. CDR3 residues: CASSFSGTGVREQYF. The CDR3 nucleotides read TGTGCCAGCAGCTTCTCCGGGACAGGGGTACGCGAGCAGTACTTC.

V gene TRBV5-5 combines with J gene TRBJ2-2; no definite D call. This CDR3 is built from 14 residues. Trimming pared 1 base from V and 4 bases from J, leaving 8 bases between. The germline V gene encodes CDR1 SGHKS and CDR2 YYEKEE (reference sequence). The DNA for the CDR3 is TGTGCCAGCAGCTTGATACAGCTCACCGGGGAGCTGTTTTTT. As protein: CASSLIQLTGELFF.

The chain recombines TRBV20-1 with TRBJ2-7; D ambiguous. The CDR3 runs to 13 residues. Germline CDR1 reads DFQATT; CDR2 reads SNEGSKA (reference sequence). Trimming removed 3 bases at V and 1 base at J, with 10 bases between. The CDR3 loop is CSARRDGSYEQYF. The CDR3 nucleotides are TGCAGTGCTAGGAGAGACGGTTCCTACGAGCAGTACTTC.

This clonotype was detected only a few times. This chain links TRBV13 with TRBJ2-7; D gene uncertain. V lost 4 bases to trimming and J lost 6 bases, with 16 bases between them. The germline V gene encodes CDR1 PRHDT and CDR2 FYEKMQ (reference sequence). This CDR3 is built from 14 residues. CDR3 residues: CASSWRLDGIEQYF. The CDR3 DNA reads TGTGCCAGCAGCTGGCGACTCGACGGAATCGAGCAGTACTTC.

In its sample, this clonotype was seen a few times. The chain carries TRBV2 and TRBJ1-2; D is perhaps TRBD1 (6 bases). V shed 3 bases and J shed 8 bases, with 13 bases lying between them. The CDR3 length is 13 residues. Germline V gives CDR1 SNHLY, CDR2 FYNNEI. The CDR3 DNA reads as TGTGCCAGCAGTGAGCTGGAGGGGGGCGGCTACACCTTC. This sequence encodes CASSELEGGGYTF.

This clonotype showed up just a few times. The chain carries TRBV20-1 and TRBJ2-7, with TRBD2 matching over 7 bases. Trimming at V came to 3 bases and at J to 7 bases, leaving 9 bases not matched to a gene. Germline CDR1 DFQATT, CDR2 SNEGSKA (reference sequence). The CDR3 has 13 residues. The DNA for the CDR3 is TGCAGTGCTAGCGGACTAGTGGGTCGGGAGCAGTACTTC. This sequence encodes CSASGLVGREQYF.

In its sample, this clonotype was seen many times. V and J are TRBV10-3 and TRBJ2-3, with TRBD1 matching over 9 bases. The V gene's germline CDR1 is ENHRY and CDR2 SYGVKD. This CDR3 contains 16 residues. Unmatched junction bases numbered 6, after V lost 3 bases and J lost 2 bases. CDR3: CAISEQGAPHTDTQYF. The CDR3 DNA reads as TGTGCCATCAGTGAACAGGGGGCGCCCCACACAGATACGCAGTATTTT.

Many counts were recorded for this clonotype. CDR3 coding DNA: TGTGCCAGCAGTGGGGGGACTAGCGGGAGATACGAGCAGTACTTC. Translation gives CASSGGTSGRYEQYF. This chain joins TRBV27 and TRBJ2-7; 14 nucleotides line up with TRBD2. The V gene's germline CDR1 is MNHEY and CDR2 SMNVEV (reference sequence). The CDR3 length is 15 residues. With 5 bases clipped from V and 4 bases from J, the junction kept 4 bases outside the gene matches.

The gene calls are TRBV20-1 and TRBJ1-6; 9 bases are a match to TRBD1. The V gene end was trimmed by 3 bases and the J gene end by 7 bases; junction bases not matched to a gene: 4. CDR1 is DFQATT, CDR2 SNEGSKA, per germline (reference sequence). This CDR3 region has 14 residues. In DNA, the CDR3 is TGCAGTGCTAGCCTTGGACAGGGGAATTCACCCCTCCACTTT. Translation: CSASLGQGNSPLHF.

This clonotype appeared a few times. The rearrangement joins TRBV20-1 to TRBJ2-1; 12 nucleotides match TRBD2. The CDR3 is made up of 16 amino acids. Germline V lookup: CDR1 DFQATT, CDR2 SNEGSKA (reference sequence). V was pared by 5 bases and J by 6 bases, with 11 bases of the junction left unmatched. CDR3 sequence: CSAYLLAGGQVNEQFF. Written as DNA, the CDR3 is TGCAGTGCTTATTTACTAGCGGGAGGCCAGGTCAATGAGCAGTTCTTC.

This clonotype was seen a handful of times. The gene calls are TRBV27 and TRBJ2-4, with a possible D match to TRBD2 (6 bases). The V gene's germline CDR1 is MNHEY and CDR2 SMNVEV (reference sequence). V shed 9 bases and J shed 3 bases, with 12 bases lying between them. This CDR3 spans 13 amino acids. CDR3 amino acids: CASGLGGKNIQYF. The CDR3, as DNA: TGTGCCAGTGGCCTCGGGGGCAAAAACATTCAGTACTTC.

In this sample, this clonotype turned up a few times. This sequence joins TRBV19 and TRBJ2-1; weak D call: TRBD2 (6 bases). Germline CDR1 is LNHDA and CDR2 is SQIVND (reference sequence). The CDR3 has 16 residues. V was pared by 1 base and J by 1 base, with 11 bases between. DNA for the CDR3: TGTGCCAGTAGTATAGGGGGGGTGGGTTCCTACAATGAGCAGTTCTTC. As protein: CASSIGGVGSYNEQFF.

This clonotype was recorded a few times. V and J are TRBV5-1 and TRBJ2-1; D might be TRBD1 or TRBD2, each matching 6 bases. V was clipped by 5 bases and J by 0 bases, with 9 bases between them. The CDR3 is 14 amino acids. Germline loops: CDR1 SGHRS, CDR2 YFSETQ. The CDR3 DNA sequence: TGCGCCAGCAGTAAGGGGGGCTCCTACAATGAGCAGTTCTTC. It yields the protein CASSKGGSYNEQFF.

This clonotype appeared a few times. The rearrangement uses TRBV10-1 and TRBJ2-5, with D possibly being TRBD1 (6 bases). V dropped 2 bases and J dropped 5 bases, with 12 bases sitting between them. The germline gives CDR1 WNHNN, CDR2 SYGVQD (reference sequence). The length of the CDR3 is 14 residues. CDR3 protein: CASSEQGSVETQYF. The CDR3 region has the DNA TGCGCCAGCAGTGAGCAGGGGTCGGTGGAGACCCAGTACTTC.

The chain links TRBV6-1 to TRBJ2-7, with 9 positions matching TRBD2. The CDR3 contains 16 residues. J gave up 7 bases and V 7 bases, and 17 bases lay outside the gene matches. Germline loops: CDR1 MNHNS, CDR2 SASEGT. CDR3 DNA sequence: TGTGCCAGCATTTTTAGGGCCTTGCGGGAGGGCCGGGAGCAGTACTTC. Protein sequence: CASIFRALREGREQYF.

In this sample, this clonotype turned up many times. V and J are TRBV2 and TRBJ1-2; D remains unclear. The CDR3 length is 11 residues. CDR1 SNHLY and CDR2 FYNNEI come from the germline V gene. V lost 7 bases and J 0 bases, leaving 3 bases between the germline ends. CDR3 coding DNA: TGTGCCAGCACAGCTAACTATGGCTACACCTTC. Translating gives CASTANYGYTF.

This clonotype was seen repeatedly, ten times or more. The chain employs TRBV6-1 and TRBJ1-1, with D perhaps matching TRBD1 (6 bases). Germline V gene data show CDR1 as MNHNS and CDR2 as SASEGT. The V end lost 4 bases, the J end lost 6 bases, and 12 bases lay between the germline ends. This CDR3 is 13 amino acids long. The CDR3 here is CASSGTPGAEAFF. CDR3 DNA sequence: TGTGCCAGCAGTGGGACGCCAGGGGCTGAAGCTTTCTTT.

In its sample, this clonotype was seen a few times. The chain has TRBV6-1 and TRBJ2-1; 9 nucleotides agree with TRBD2. The CDR3 is 16 amino acids. Germline lookup yields CDR1 MNHNS and CDR2 SASEGT. V lost 5 bases, J lost 9 bases, and 14 bases stayed unmatched. The CDR3 region is CASSYFGGRASGEQFF. CDR3 DNA: TGTGCCAGCAGTTATTTCGGCGGGAGGGCCTCGGGTGAGCAGTTCTTC.

The chain employs TRBV20-1 and TRBJ2-1, with D tentatively TRBD2 (6 bases). This CDR3 region has 15 residues. Germline CDR1 is DFQATT and CDR2 is SNEGSKA (reference sequence). With 6 bases removed from V and 4 bases from J, the gap between germline ends came to 19 bases. The DNA of the CDR3 is TGCAGTGCCCCCGGGGGAGGCTTCAAATACAATGAGCAGTTCTTC. Protein product: CSAPGGGFKYNEQFF.

J is TRBJ1-2 and V is TRBV19; no reliable D call. Germline CDR1 LNHDA, CDR2 SQIVND (reference sequence). The V gene lost 6 bases and the J gene lost 4 bases, with 18 bases spanning the gap. This CDR3 has 15 residues. CDR3 loop: CASRYITQKFYGYTF. CDR3 sequence (DNA): TGTGCCAGTAGATATATAACGCAGAAATTCTATGGCTACACCTTC.

V usage is TRBV5-1 and J usage is TRBJ2-5, with TRBD1 matching 8 bases. J lost 4 bases, V lost 3 bases, and 14 bases had no gene match. The CDR3 runs to 17 residues. CDR1 and CDR2 from the germline V gene are SGHRS and YFSETQ. The CDR3 region has the DNA TGCGCCAGCAGCTGGGGGGAGGACAGGGCGTTTGGAGAGACCCAGTACTTC. Translation: CASSWGEDRAFGETQYF.

The chain has TRBV20-1 and TRBJ2-7; 11 positions agree with TRBD2. After removal of 2 bases from V and 2 bases from J, the junction contained 5 bases not matched to a gene. The CDR3 totals 15 residues. Germline V lookup: CDR1 DFQATT, CDR2 SNEGSKA (reference sequence). The CDR3 nucleotides read TGCAGTGCTAGAAGGGTAGCGGGAGGGCCCTACGAGCAGTACTTC. It translates to CSARRVAGGPYEQYF.

The V and J genes are TRBV3-1 and TRBJ2-3; D unresolved. Germline V gives CDR1 LGHDT, CDR2 YNNKEL (reference sequence). This CDR3 comprises 14 residues. Between the trimmed V and J ends, which lost 6 bases and 0 bases, there was a span of 10 bases. CDR3 amino acids: CASSTWGSTDTQYF. The DNA of the CDR3 is TGTGCCAGCAGTACCTGGGGAAGCACAGATACGCAGTATTTT.

This clonotype was picked up a small number of times. The rearrangement links TRBV5-1 to TRBJ1-3, with a possible D match to TRBD1 (5 bases). Trimming shortened V by 4 bases and J by 1 base, and 12 bases separated the two germline ends. CDR1 SGHRS and CDR2 YFSETQ come from the germline V gene. The CDR3 covers 15 residues. DNA of the CDR3: TGCGCCAGCAGCACGGGACCAGGTTCTGGAAACACCATATATTTT. As protein: CASSTGPGSGNTIYF.

This clonotype came up many times. The rearrangement links TRBV20-1 to TRBJ1-1, with D tentatively TRBD1 (6 bases). The ends were cut back, 1 base at V and 10 bases at J, with 19 bases in the middle. Germline values: CDR1 DFQATT, CDR2 SNEGSKA (reference sequence). The CDR3 runs to 14 residues. The CDR3 DNA reads as TGCAGTGCTAGAGTGGGGGGGGGCGCGTTGTTAGCTTTCTTT. Amino acids: CSARVGGGALLAFF.

This clonotype was detected a few times. The genes are TRBV12-3 or TRBV12-4 and TRBJ2-3, with D perhaps TRBD2 (6 bases). The CDR3 is made up of 14 amino acids. V lost 7 bases and J 4 bases, leaving 15 bases between the germline ends. The CDR3 DNA is TGTGCCAGCACCTCGAGTAGCGGCTCAGATACGCAGTATTTT. Translation: CASTSSSGSDTQYF.